This TCR beta chain was observed in a study of cytotoxic CD8 clonotypes in ibrutinib-treated CLL. Background on the study: Responses comprised 24 partial and 2 complete; at median approximately 70 months, approximately 14 remained remitted and roughly 12 progressed.

Overall study findings and caveats: Sampling schedules were unmatched across sustained-remission and progressing patients. While tracking circulating CD8+ T-cell counts, baseline clonality exceeded that of age-matched healthy donors.

On this clone itself: The antigen is undetermined.

With sequencing, the targeted depth ranged from 1 in 200,000 to 1 in 1 million T cells. TCRdb keeps only in-frame clones here, not all; method: immunoSEQ multiplex PCR. The table lists 130,000 or so clones, approximately 75% of them singletons. Germline V gene sequence: CDR1 GTSNPN, CDR2 SVGIG (reference sequence). The CDR3 consists of 15 residues. The J segment lost 6 bases and the V segment lost 0 bases, leaving 10 bases of the junction unmatched. Sequences were derived from PBMCs, sampled after 12 months of ibrutinib treatment. V is TRBV30 and J is TRBJ2-7, with 8 bases lining up with TRBD1. The TCR was taken from a human donor with chronic lymphocytic leukemia. CDR3 in amino acids: CAWSVLGTGGVEQYF. In DNA form, the CDR3 reads TGTGCCTGGAGTGTACTTGGGACAGGCGGGGTCGAGCAGTACTTC.